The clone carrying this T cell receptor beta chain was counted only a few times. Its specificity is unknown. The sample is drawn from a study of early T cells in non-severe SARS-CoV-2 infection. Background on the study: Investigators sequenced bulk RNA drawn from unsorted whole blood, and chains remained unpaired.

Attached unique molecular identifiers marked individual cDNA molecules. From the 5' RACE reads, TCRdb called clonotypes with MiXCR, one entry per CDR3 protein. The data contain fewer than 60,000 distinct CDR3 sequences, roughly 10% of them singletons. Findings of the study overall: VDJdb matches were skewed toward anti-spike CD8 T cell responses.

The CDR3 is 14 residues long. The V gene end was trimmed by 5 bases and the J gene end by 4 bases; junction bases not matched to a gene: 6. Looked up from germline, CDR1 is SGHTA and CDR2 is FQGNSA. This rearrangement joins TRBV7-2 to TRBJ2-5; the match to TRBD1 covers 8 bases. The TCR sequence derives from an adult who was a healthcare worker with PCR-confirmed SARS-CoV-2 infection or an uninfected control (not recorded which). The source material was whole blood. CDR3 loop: CASSTRQGRETQYF. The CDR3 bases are TGTGCCAGCAGCACCCGACAGGGGCGAGAGACCCAGTACTTC.